This T cell receptor beta chain appears in the sequencing data of a study of T cells in Graves' hyperthyroidism and ophthalmopathy. The CDR3 is made up of 19 amino acids. Per the germline V gene, CDR1 is SGHTA and CDR2 is FQGNSA. J was trimmed by 4 bases and V by 4 bases; bases with no gene match: 13. There were TCR beta CDR3 regions amplified from RNA transcripts. A first-round RT-PCR of the TCR CDR3 used the HTBI primer set. TCRdb re-called the multiplex PCR reads with MiXCR, one entry per CDR3 protein. The repertoire consists of about 600,000 distinct CDR3 sequences, with approximately 15% occurring once and the leading ten covering 6.5% to 9%. This clonotype was detected many times.

The receptor comes from a woman aged 18-35 years with Graves' ophthalmopathy. This chain links TRBV7-2 with TRBJ2-2, with 12 bases fitting TRBD2. Specimen: blood. The CDR3 region is CASSYFRRLAGGSTGELFF. The CDR3 DNA reads TGTGCCAGCAGCTACTTTAGAAGGCTAGCGGGAGGGAGCACCGGGGAGCTGTTTTTT.